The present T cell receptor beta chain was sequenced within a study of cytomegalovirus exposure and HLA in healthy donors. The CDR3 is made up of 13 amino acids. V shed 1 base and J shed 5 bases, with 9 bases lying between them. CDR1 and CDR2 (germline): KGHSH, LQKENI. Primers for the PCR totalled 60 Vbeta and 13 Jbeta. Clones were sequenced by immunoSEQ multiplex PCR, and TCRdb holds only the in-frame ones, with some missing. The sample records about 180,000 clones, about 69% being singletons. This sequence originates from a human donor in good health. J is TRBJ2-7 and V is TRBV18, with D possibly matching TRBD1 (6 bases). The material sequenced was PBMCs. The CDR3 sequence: CASSPQGDHEQYF. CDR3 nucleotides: TGTGCCAGCTCACCACAGGGGGATCACGAGCAGTACTTC.